Listed here are 18 T cell receptor beta chains from one sample, sequenced in a study of response to subunit inactivated influenza vaccine (dated by TCRdb to the late 2010s). Libraries were made using RT-PCR. Sequencing used an Illumina HiSeq 2500. TCRdb's own reprocessing of the public reads used fastp at Q25 and MiXCR and kept productive beta chains. Merged by CDR3 protein, the rows form single entries marked with the most common genes and DNA. Recorded for this sample are 450,000 to 700,000 distinct CDR3 sequences; roughly 15% of them occurred a single time. The ten largest account for over 8.5% of the sample. This material consisted of PBMCs from blood, taken roughly 12 days after vaccination. The source is a man between 45 and 60 years old who received an inactivated influenza vaccine. Donor details come from another sample of the same person, matched by shared clones.

There are a few counts of this clonotype. The CDR3 protein is CASSEYGDPQGIQYF. Written as DNA, the CDR3 is TGTGCCAGCAGCGAGTACGGGGACCCACAGGGCATTCAGTACTTC. The chain uses TRBV9 and TRBJ2-4; D possibly corresponds to TRBD1 (6 bases). CDR3 length: 15 residues. In germline, CDR1 is SGDLS, CDR2 YYNGEE. V lost 3 bases, J lost 9 bases, and 19 bases lay in between.

This chain connects TRBV20-1 to TRBJ2-1; D uncertain. There are 14 residues in the CDR3. The V and J ends lost 6 bases and 5 bases respectively, with 17 bases between them. Germline V gene data show CDR1 as DFQATT and CDR2 as SNEGSKA (reference sequence). CDR3 nucleotides: TGCAGTGCCCCTCCTTTAGGGATACACAATGAGCAGTTCTTC. Its protein is CSAPPLGIHNEQFF.

This clonotype was recorded a few times. The rearrangement links TRBV29-1 to TRBJ2-1; D gene unclear. The CDR3 length is 12 residues. Germline V gene lookup returns CDR1 SQVTM and CDR2 ANQGSEA. Deletions cut 5 bases from V and 6 bases from J, with 11 bases between. The CDR3 loop is CSVKSGANEQFF. The DNA of the CDR3 is TGCAGCGTTAAGTCCGGCGCCAATGAGCAGTTCTTC.

The rearrangement uses TRBV29-1 and TRBJ1-1, with D unclear. Germline V gene data show CDR1 as SQVTM and CDR2 as ANQGSEA. Between the trimmed V and J ends, which lost 2 bases and 0 bases, there was a span of 7 bases. The CDR3 runs 13 residues. CDR3 loop: CSVEPTMNTEAFF. The CDR3, as DNA: TGCAGCGTTGAACCCACGATGAACACTGAAGCTTTCTTT.

The V and J genes are TRBV5-1 and TRBJ2-1, with D unresolved. The CDR3 totals 13 residues. Germline V gives CDR1 SGHRS, CDR2 YFSETQ. Trimming pared 0 bases from V and 10 bases from J, leaving 11 bases between. This chain's CDR3 is CASSLEGEYEQFF. CDR3 sequence (DNA): TGCGCCAGCAGCTTGGAAGGAGAATACGAGCAGTTCTTC.

The chain recombines TRBV20-1 with TRBJ1-4; 8 bases align to TRBD1. The CDR3 has 15 residues. The germline V gene encodes CDR1 DFQATT and CDR2 SNEGSKA (reference sequence). The ends lost 3 bases at V and 2 bases at J; junction bases unmatched: 5. CDR3 bases: TGCAGTGCTAGCGGACAGGGTGGGACTAATGAAAAACTGTTTTTT. This translates into CSASGQGGTNEKLFF.

About this clonotype: This may be a read error: a much more frequent sequence differs by one nucleotide. The chain couples TRBV10-3 to TRBJ2-1; 12 nucleotides match TRBD2. This CDR3 region has 19 residues. Germline V gives CDR1 ENHRY, CDR2 SYGVKD. V gave up 0 bases and J gave up 0 bases; unmatched junction bases: 6. For the CDR3, the DNA is TGTGCCATCAGTGAGTCTACTAGCGGGAGGCTCAGCTCCTACAATGAGCAGTTCTTC. Its protein is CAISESTSGRLSSYNEQFF.

This chain links TRBV12-3 or TRBV12-4 with TRBJ1-1; 7 nucleotides match TRBD1. J gave up 5 bases and V 4 bases, and 7 bases lay outside the gene matches. CDR3 size: 14 residues. CDR3 in amino acids: CASSWRGQGTEAFF. CDR3 sequence (DNA): TGTGCCAGCAGTTGGAGGGGGCAGGGGACTGAAGCTTTCTTT.

This clonotype has just a few counts. The rearrangement joins TRBV6-2 or TRBV6-3 to TRBJ2-5, with 12 nucleotides matching TRBD1. CDR3 length equals 18 residues. V lost 5 bases to trimming and J lost 6 bases; unmatched junction nucleotides: 16. CDR1 and CDR2 (germline): MNHEY, SVGEGT. CDR3 sequence (DNA): TGTGCCAGCAGTCAACATCCCGGGACAGGGGGCCCCGTGAAGACCCAGTACTTC. Its translation is CASSQHPGTGGPVKTQYF.

This clonotype has more than one count but fewer than ten. The rearrangement joins TRBV12-3 or TRBV12-4 to TRBJ2-2, with a possible D match to TRBD1 (6 bases). The V end lost 4 bases, the J end lost 4 bases, and 13 bases lay between the germline ends. The CDR3 has 15 amino acids. CDR3 bases: TGTGCCAGCAGTTCGCAGGGGTATGGCACCGGGGAGCTGTTTTTT. It specifies CASSSQGYGTGELFF.

This rearrangement joins TRBV28 to TRBJ2-3; 7 bases fit TRBD1. The ends lost 4 bases at V and 15 bases at J; junction bases unmatched: 10. CDR1 MDHEN and CDR2 SYDVKM come from the germline V gene. The length of the CDR3 is 12 residues. CDR3 sequence reads: CASSSEGARVYF. CDR3 DNA sequence: TGTGCCAGCAGTTCAGAGGGGGCGCGGGTCTATTTT.

A few counts support this clonotype. In nucleotides, the CDR3 is TGTGCCACCAGCAGACAAGACAGGGCCGGGGCGGATACGCAGTATTTT. Its protein product is CATSRQDRAGADTQYF. The gene calls are TRBV15 and TRBJ2-3; TRBD1 matches 7 bases. The CDR3 runs 16 residues. V trimming: 2 bases; J trimming: 6 bases; junction bases outside the gene matches: 11. The V gene's germline CDR1 is LNHNV and CDR2 YYDKDF (reference sequence).

The CDR3 DNA follows: TGTGCCAGCGGGGAGACAGGGACTGGGGCCAACGTCCTGACTTTC. This translates into CASGETGTGANVLTF. The chain has TRBV12-3 or TRBV12-4 and TRBJ2-6; 7 nucleotides align to TRBD1. Trimming at V came to 8 bases and at J to 2 bases, leaving 6 bases not matched to a gene. The CDR3 is 15 residues long.

The gene calls are TRBV28 and TRBJ1-1, with D tentatively TRBD1 (5 bases). The CDR3 extends over 12 amino acids. From germline, CDR1 is MDHEN and CDR2 SYDVKM. The germline V and J ends were trimmed by 3 bases and 9 bases, with 11 bases remaining between them. CDR3 loop: CASSFRGSKAFF. The DNA for the CDR3 is TGTGCCAGCAGTTTCCGGGGCTCGAAAGCTTTCTTT.

For the CDR3, the DNA is TGTGCCAGCAGTGAAGGACTTAGGGCAGAGCAGTTCTTC. This sequence encodes CASSEGLRAEQFF. The chain joins TRBV6-1 to TRBJ2-1; D is uncertain. V was clipped by 1 base and J by 10 bases, with 11 bases between them. Germline CDR1 MNHNS, CDR2 SASEGT. CDR3 length equals 13 residues.

This clonotype occurred a few times. V is TRBV24-1 and J is TRBJ2-1, with 8 bases aligning to TRBD1. Germline V CDR1 and CDR2: KGHDR, SFDVKD. With V trimmed by 4 bases and J by 3 bases, 4 bases remained unmatched. The CDR3 contains 15 residues. CDR3 in amino acids: CATSDIGTGYNEQFF. In DNA, the CDR3 is TGTGCCACCAGTGACATCGGGACAGGCTACAATGAGCAGTTCTTC.

This sequence joins TRBV7-2 and TRBJ1-4; TRBD1 aligns across 9 bases. V shed 5 bases and J 3 bases; nucleotides not matched to a gene: 4. Germline V gene sequence: CDR1 SGHTA, CDR2 FQGNSA. This CDR3 comprises 15 residues. The CDR3 DNA reads TGTGCCAGCAGCCCGGGACAGGGACCTAATGAAAAACTGTTTTTT. Its protein is CASSPGQGPNEKLFF.

This clonotype has at least ten counts. This chain uses TRBV12-3 or TRBV12-4 with TRBJ2-2, with D perhaps TRBD1 (6 bases). The V end was cut by 1 base, the J end by 6 bases, with 12 bases between. The CDR3 consists of 15 residues. The CDR3 nucleotides read TGTGCCAGCAGTTTAGGGGTGGGGGCCTCCGGGGAGCTGTTTTTT. As protein: CASSLGVGASGELFF.